This paragraph covers one T cell receptor beta chain sequence. This CDR3 region has 14 residues. The germline gives CDR1 SGHTA, CDR2 FQGNSA. V shed 4 bases, J shed 4 bases, and the junction held 4 bases outside the gene matches. The sample belongs to a study of shared clonotypes between healthy human individuals. Profiling relied on immunoSEQ multiplex PCR, and the TCRdb table lists in-frame clones only, not all of them. The data hold around 990,000 clones, with 60% to 80% observed a single time. All donors qualified as healthy HIV-negative adults and had experienced no recent acute infections or vaccinations.

The sequenced sample consisted of memory CD4+ T cells from PBMCs. Subset reported: CD45RA-negative fraction. This chain uses TRBV7-2 with TRBJ1-1; 9 bases align to TRBD1. The source of this sequence is a man aged 18 to 30 in good health. Some clones in this sample may be carry-over from other donors' samples. The CDR3 is CASSYRDRATEAFF. The CDR3 nucleotides read TGTGCCAGCAGCTACCGGGACAGGGCCACTGAAGCTTTCTTT.